This passage covers 26 T cell receptor beta chains from one sample sequenced in a study of OX40 agonist ivuxolimab in advanced cancers. The method behind the library was the immunoSEQ multiplex PCR assay. Not all clones reach the TCRdb copy of this immuneACCESS table, which keeps in-frame sequences only. Checked studies attribute under half of the gap to unresolved V genes and leave the rest unexplained. The sample table shows some 57,000 clones, and 65% to 85% are seen once. Around 3.9% of the sample lies in the top ten. The sample in question was CD4+ or CD8+ T cells sorted from blood, obtained in a trial of the OX40 agonist ivuxolimab. Source of these receptors: an adult with an advanced solid tumor such as melanoma, head and neck, liver or kidney cancer.

The chain is built from TRBV7-3 and TRBJ1-1; D unresolved. This CDR3 region has 13 residues. Trimming removed 4 bases at V and 1 base at J, with 7 bases between. Germline V gives CDR1 SGHTA, CDR2 FQGTGA. The CDR3 protein is CASSSDQNTEAFF. The CDR3, as DNA: TGTGCCAGCAGCTCCGACCAGAACACTGAAGCTTTCTTT.

This clone was recorded a few times. CDR3 in amino acids: CASSFSGGSNTGELFF. DNA for the CDR3: TGCGCCAGCAGTTTTAGCGGGGGGAGTAACACCGGGGAGCTGTTTTTT. V and J are TRBV5-1 and TRBJ2-2; 10 nucleotides line up with TRBD2. With 5 bases clipped from V and 2 bases from J, the junction kept 6 bases outside the gene matches. This CDR3 is built from 16 residues. CDR1 is SGHRS, CDR2 YFSETQ, per germline.

J is TRBJ2-7 and V is TRBV11-2; the match to TRBD1 covers 8 bases. The ends lost 4 bases at V and 6 bases at J; junction bases unmatched: 11. The germline CDR1 and CDR2 sequences are SGHAT and FQNNGV. The CDR3 extends over 15 amino acids. CDR3 in amino acids: CASSSLRSQGAEQYF. As DNA, the CDR3 is TGTGCCAGCAGCTCCCTCCGCTCGCAGGGGGCCGAGCAGTACTTC.

Concerning this clone: It may be a read error: a sequence one base away is much more abundant. This rearrangement joins TRBV9 to TRBJ1-3; the D is unclear. The CDR3 extends over 15 amino acids. V gave up 0 bases and J gave up 2 bases, with 9 bases separating them. The germline V gene has CDR1 SGDLS and CDR2 YYNGEE. The CDR3 loop is CASSVGADPGNTIYF. Here the CDR3 DNA reads TGTGCCAGCAGCGTAGGGGCGGACCCTGGAAACACCATATATTTT. Full variable domain (rest looked up from reference TRBV9 and TRBJ1-3): DSGVTQTPKHLITATGQRVTLRCSPRSGDLSVYWYQQSLDQGLQFLIQYYNGEERAKGNILERFSAQQFPDLHSELNLSSLELGDSALYFCASSVGADPGNTIYFGEGSWLTVV.

The V and J genes are TRBV7-6 and TRBJ1-4, with D possibly matching TRBD1 (6 bases). Trimming cost V 2 bases and J 7 bases, with 14 bases left between them. Looked up from germline, CDR1 is SGHVS and CDR2 is FNYEAQ. The CDR3 runs to 15 residues. The CDR3 protein is CASSLQAGASEKLFF. In nucleotides, the CDR3 is TGTGCCAGCAGCTTACAGGCAGGGGCGAGTGAAAAACTGTTTTTT. The full variable domain, its missing parts supplied by reference TRBV7-6 and TRBJ1-4, is GAGVSQSPRYKVTKRGQDVALRCDPISGHVSLYWYRQALGQGPEFLTYFNYEAQQDKSGLPNDRFSAERPEGSISTLTIQRTEQRDSAMYRCASSLQAGASEKLFFGSGTQLSVL.

This chain connects TRBV28 to TRBJ2-2, with a tentative D call TRBD1 (6 bases). With 7 bases removed from V and 4 bases from J, the gap between germline ends came to 19 bases. CDR1 and CDR2 (germline): MDHEN, SYDVKM. The CDR3 contains 16 residues. CDR3 nucleotide sequence: TGTGCCAGCACCAGGGCTGGACAGAGCCGCACCGGGGAGCTGTTTTTT. Translating it yields CASTRAGQSRTGELFF.

Here the CDR3 reads CASSLQDPRDTEAFF. The CDR3 DNA is TGTGCCAGCAGCCTTCAGGACCCACGGGACACTGAAGCTTTCTTT. The genes are TRBV11-2 and TRBJ1-1, with unresolved D. CDR3 length equals 15 residues. V lost 5 bases and J 3 bases, leaving 16 bases between the germline ends. The germline gives CDR1 SGHAT, CDR2 FQNNGV.

The V call is TRBV4-3, the J call TRBJ2-1; D is unclear. The CDR3 loop spans 15 amino acids. Trimming removed 0 bases from V and 3 bases from J, with 9 bases in between. Germline lookup yields CDR1 LGHNA and CDR2 YSLEER. The CDR3 coding sequence is TGCGCCAGCAGCCAAGATCGGGCTCTCTACAATGAGCAGTTCTTC. Its protein is CASSQDRALYNEQFF.

The chain couples TRBV30 to TRBJ2-5; D is undetermined. This CDR3 has 12 amino acids. V was shortened by 4 bases and J by 3 bases, with 9 bases between the two germline ends. Germline CDR1 and CDR2: GTSNPN and SVGIG (reference sequence). CDR3 nucleotides: TGTGCCTGGAAGCCAGGTAAAGAGACCCAGTACTTC. As protein: CAWKPGKETQYF.

With regard to this clone: At one boundary the junction diverges from the germline segment, which might be a read error. The chain combines TRBV7-7 with TRBJ2-3; D perhaps matches TRBD2 (6 bases). From germline, CDR1 is SSHAT and CDR2 FNYEAQ (reference sequence). The CDR3 length is 14 residues. The DNA for the CDR3 is TGTGCTAGCAGCACTTCGGGGGGCACAGATACGCAGTATTTT. This encodes CASSTSGGTDTQYF.

The genes are TRBV27 and TRBJ1-2; D is possibly TRBD1 (6 bases). V lost 2 bases and J lost 6, with 13 bases in between. Germline V gene data show CDR1 as MNHEY and CDR2 as SMNVEV (reference sequence). The CDR3 contains 14 residues. As DNA, the CDR3 is TGTGCCAGCAGTTTAATCAGGGGAGGGGATGGCTACACCTTC. It codes for CASSLIRGGDGYTF.

The rearrangement links TRBV28 to TRBJ2-3; D might be TRBD2 (5 bases). Trimming stripped 9 bases from V and 0 bases from J, with 10 bases between. This CDR3 spans 13 amino acids. Germline V gene lookup returns CDR1 MDHEN and CDR2 SYDVKM. In DNA form, the CDR3 reads TGTGCCAGTAGAGGGCAGAGCACAGATACGCAGTATTTT. It encodes CASRGQSTDTQYF.

This chain uses TRBV7-3 with TRBJ2-7; 12 bases line up with TRBD2. Germline lookup yields CDR1 SGHTA and CDR2 FQGTGA. With 5 bases clipped from V and 6 bases from J, the junction kept 11 bases outside the gene matches. This CDR3 has 16 amino acids. Written as DNA, the CDR3 is TGTGCCAGCAGCGTGACTAGCGGGGGAATACTCGGCGAGCAGTACTTC. It codes for CASSVTSGGILGEQYF.

The table lists this clone with a few counts. The V call is TRBV30, the J call TRBJ1-1, with D hard to call. Per germline, CDR1 GTSNPN and CDR2 SVGIG (reference sequence). The length of the CDR3 is 12 residues. V was shortened by 5 bases and J by 4 bases, with 11 bases between the two germline ends. In nucleotides, the CDR3 is TGTGCCTGGGAGATGGGGAGCACTGAAGCTTTCTTT. This gives the protein CAWEMGSTEAFF.

The DNA for the CDR3 is TGTGCCAGCAGCCGCCTCTGGGACGGAATCTCTGGAAACACCATATATTTT. Encoded protein: CASSRLWDGISGNTIYF. V is TRBV28 and J is TRBJ1-3, with D maybe TRBD1 (5 bases). With 6 bases removed from V and 0 bases from J, the gap between germline ends came to 18 bases. The germline CDR1 and CDR2 sequences are MDHEN and SYDVKM. The CDR3 length is 17 residues.

This chain links TRBV11-3 with TRBJ1-1; no clear D gene. CDR1 and CDR2 (germline): SGHNT, YENEEA. The CDR3 covers 13 residues. Trimming stripped 5 bases from V and 0 bases from J, with 7 bases between. The CDR3 coding sequence is TGTGCCAGCAGCCCCCAACTGAACACTGAAGCTTTCTTT. Translating it yields CASSPQLNTEAFF.

V usage is TRBV25-1 and J usage is TRBJ2-3, with D perhaps matching TRBD1 (6 bases). The germline V and J ends were trimmed by 3 bases and 4 bases, with 11 bases remaining between them. Looked up from germline, CDR1 is MGHDK and CDR2 is SYGVNS. CDR3 length: 14 amino acids. CDR3 coding DNA: TGTGCCAGCAGTGATACCAGGGGATCAGATACGCAGTATTTT. Its translation is CASSDTRGSDTQYF.

J is TRBJ2-3 and V is TRBV6-5; 11 bases fit TRBD2. Germline V gene data show CDR1 as MNHEY and CDR2 as SVGAGI. Trimming cost V 2 bases and J 2 bases; bases outside gene matches: 3. The CDR3 totals 16 residues. CDR3 coding DNA: TGTGCCAGCAGTTACGGGACTAGCGGTACCACAGATACGCAGTATTTT. It translates to CASSYGTSGTTDTQYF.

The chain joins TRBV6-6 to TRBJ2-7; TRBD1 matches at 12 bases. CDR3 length equals 15 residues. Trimming at V came to 5 bases and at J to 6 bases, leaving 8 bases not matched to a gene. Germline CDR1 and CDR2: MNHNY and SVGAGI (reference sequence). The DNA of the CDR3 is TGTGCCAGCAGTGGGGACAGGGGGCGGAAGATCGAGCAGTACTTC. Its protein is CASSGDRGRKIEQYF.

This chain joins TRBV11-2 and TRBJ2-7, with a tentative D call TRBD2 (5 bases). V was pared by 5 bases and J by 3 bases, with 14 bases between. Germline V lookup: CDR1 SGHAT, CDR2 FQNNGV. This CDR3 contains 14 residues. The CDR3 reads CASSHEAGVYEQYF. The CDR3 bases are TGTGCCAGCAGCCACGAGGCCGGGGTCTACGAGCAGTACTTC.

A note on this clone: Within the sample, other DNA sequences also encode this same CDR3. The chain has TRBV5-1 and TRBJ2-3, with TRBD1 as a possible D gene (5 bases). V shed 0 bases and J shed 2 bases, with 7 bases lying between them. The CDR3 totals 14 residues. Germline CDR1 SGHRS, CDR2 YFSETQ. The CDR3 here is CASSLETATDTQYF. DNA for the CDR3: TGCGCCAGCAGCTTGGAGACAGCCACAGATACGCAGTATTTT.

J is TRBJ2-2 and V is TRBV9; D may be TRBD1 (5 bases). CDR3 length: 15 amino acids. The germline CDR1 and CDR2 sequences are SGDLS and YYNGEE. V was cut by 0 bases and J by 6 bases, with 12 bases left in between. The CDR3 DNA sequence: TGTGCCAGCAGCGTAGCCCAGGGAAGGGCCGGGGAGCTGTTTTTT. Translation gives CASSVAQGRAGELFF. Full variable domain (remainder filled in from reference TRBV9 and TRBJ2-2): DSGVTQTPKHLITATGQRVTLRCSPRSGDLSVYWYQQSLDQGLQFLIQYYNGEERAKGNILERFSAQQFPDLHSELNLSSLELGDSALYFCASSVAQGRAGELFFGEGSRLTVL.

About this clone: One end of the junction is discordant with germline, which a read error may explain. The chain recombines TRBV7-7 with TRBJ2-2, with TRBD1 as a possible D gene (7 bases). Germline values: CDR1 SSHAT, CDR2 FNYEAQ (reference sequence). The CDR3 runs 15 residues. The CDR3: CASSLALEGAGELFF. The CDR3 nucleotides are TGTGCTAGCAGCTTAGCCCTGGAGGGGGCAGGGGAGCTGTTTTTT.

V gene TRBV29-1 combines with J gene TRBJ1-1; no definite D call. The ends were cut back, 4 bases at V and 4 bases at J, with 7 bases in the middle. This CDR3 is 11 amino acids long. The germline CDR1 and CDR2 sequences are SQVTM and ANQGSEA. The chain's CDR3 is CSVGRVTEAFF. In DNA, the CDR3 is TGCAGCGTTGGAAGAGTCACTGAAGCTTTCTTT. The entire variable domain, with the rest obtained from reference TRBV29-1 and TRBJ1-1, is as follows: SAVISQKPSRDICQRGTSLTIQCQVDSQVTMMFWYRQQPGQSLTLIATANQGSEATYESGFVIDKFPISRPNLTFSTLTVSNMSPEDSSIYLCSVGRVTEAFFGQGTRLTVV.

This rearrangement joins TRBV4-1 to TRBJ2-1; the match to TRBD2 covers 11 bases. The CDR3 is 17 residues long. The V gene's germline CDR1 is MGHRA and CDR2 YSYEKL. Trimming at V came to 0 bases and at J to 6 bases, leaving 7 bases not matched to a gene. The CDR3 spells CASSQDFRLAGSNEQFF. CDR3 in DNA: TGCGCCAGCAGCCAAGATTTTCGACTAGCGGGGAGCAATGAGCAGTTCTTC.

This CDR3 is CASSPQRNTEAFF. The CDR3 DNA reads TGTGCCAGTAGCCCCCAGAGGAACACTGAAGCTTTCTTT. V and J are TRBV19 and TRBJ1-1; D call uncertain. Trimming removed 6 bases at V and 1 base at J, with 9 bases between. Germline V gives CDR1 LNHDA, CDR2 SQIVND (reference sequence). The CDR3 sequence is 13 residues long.